The source of this T cell receptor beta chain is a study of regulatory T cells in long-lasting Graves disease. Study-level information: Those with persistent Graves' disease had received antithyroid drugs for over 5 years with positive TSH receptor antibodies.

This clonotype was detected only once. Time point here: persistent/refractory GD, antithyroid drugs over 5 years with positive TRAb. Isolated PBMC RNA provided the starting material for the TCR library. As a group, patients came from one endocrinology department in Xi'an, China. Around 10 milliliters of peripheral blood were taken and placed in EDTA tubes. Germline values: CDR1 SGHDT, CDR2 YYEEEE. Trimming shortened V by 2 bases and J by 3 bases, and 11 bases separated the two germline ends. This CDR3 contains 14 residues. Libraries of TCR beta came from iRepertoire HTBI primers plus Arm-PCR of CDR3 regions. TCRdb re-called the multiplex PCR reads through MiXCR, storing one row per CDR3 protein. The repertoire has hundreds of thousands of distinct CDR3 sequences, roughly 21% of them found once; the top ten carry 7.1%.

V gene TRBV5-6 combines with J gene TRBJ1-2; D is possibly TRBD1 (6 bases). The sample in question was peripheral blood mononuclear cells (PBMCs), obtained when the disease was refractory, from a patient treated with antithyroid drugs. This TCR was recovered from a female donor with Graves disease. CDR3 amino acids: CASSFLRQDYGYTF. As DNA, the CDR3 is TGTGCCAGCAGCTTCCTAAGACAGGACTATGGCTACACCTTC.